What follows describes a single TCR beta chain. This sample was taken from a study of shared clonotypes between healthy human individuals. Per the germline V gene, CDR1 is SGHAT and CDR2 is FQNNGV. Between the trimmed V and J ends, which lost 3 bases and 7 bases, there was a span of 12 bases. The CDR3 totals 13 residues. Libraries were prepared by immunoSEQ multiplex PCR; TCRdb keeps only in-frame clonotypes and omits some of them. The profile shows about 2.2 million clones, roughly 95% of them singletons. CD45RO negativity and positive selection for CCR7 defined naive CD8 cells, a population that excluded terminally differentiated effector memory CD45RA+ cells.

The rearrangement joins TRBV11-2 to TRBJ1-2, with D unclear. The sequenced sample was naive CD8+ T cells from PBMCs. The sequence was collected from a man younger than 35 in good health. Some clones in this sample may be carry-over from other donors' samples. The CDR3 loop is CASSFEVGFGYTF. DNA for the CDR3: TGTGCCAGCAGCTTCGAAGTCGGGTTTGGCTACACCTTC.